This TCR beta chain is drawn from a study of glioma-infiltrating T cells. The study's findings and limits: Tissue-blood divergence was below expectation in non-neoplastic patients, above in gliomas. Only very few CDR3 sequences appeared in both tissue and blood.

TCR alpha and beta CDR3 regions were amplified from RNA using iRepertoire nested multiplex PCR. TCRdb processed the multiplex PCR reads anew with MiXCR; each CDR3 protein has one entry. The profile shows under 200,000 distinct CDR3 sequences, over 40% of them singletons. This clonotype was recorded a few times. As yet, its antigen is unknown. This sequence was found in a human donor with low-grade glioma or glioblastoma, undergoing nonglioma brain surgery, or in good health (not recorded which). The specimen sequenced was glioma tissue, nonneoplastic brain tissue, or PBMCs (not recorded which).

CDR3 region: CASSLAGGPSNTGELFF. In DNA form, the CDR3 reads TGTGCCAGCAGTCTAGCGGGAGGGCCCTCGAACACCGGGGAGCTGTTTTTT. The rearrangement links TRBV7-8 to TRBJ2-2, with 12 bases that match TRBD2. Germline CDR1 is SGHVS and CDR2 is FQNEAQ. There are 17 residues in the CDR3. The trim removed 6 bases at V and 0 bases at J, leaving 5 bases unmatched.